Listed below are T cell receptor beta chains from one sample, sequenced in a study of CD8+CD57+ T cells in acquired aplastic anemia. A single record per CDR3 protein comes from TCRdb applying MiXCR to the reads. The sample has more than 150,000 distinct CDR3 sequences, 40% to 50% seen once. The specimen sequenced was sorted CD4+, CD8+, or CD8+CD57+ T cells (not recorded which) from PBMCs. These TCRs come from a human donor in good health. Both conserved end residues are part of each CDR3. D genes are given only for firm matches. Clone size, where shown, is once, few, many, or a class for clones that have expanded.

d_gene,j_gene,v_gene,abundance,CDR3nt,CDR3aa
NA,TRBJ2-1,TRBV7-2,NA,TGTGCCAGCAGCCCAGGACAGCCCAATGAGCAGTTCTTC,CASSPGQPNEQFF
TRBD1,TRBJ2-5,TRBV7-8,NA,TGTGCCAGCAGCTCCCGTTGGGACAGCCAAGAGACCCAGTACTTC,CASSSRWDSQETQYF
TRBD1,TRBJ1-1,TRBV4-3,NA,TGCGCCAGCAGCCAAGAGGACAGGGGGTACACTGAAGCTTTCTTT,CASSQEDRGYTEAFF
NA,TRBJ1-3,TRBV12-5,once,TGTGCTAGTGCTCCAGGTTACTCTGGAAACACCATATATTTT,CASAPGYSGNTIYF
NA,TRBJ2-1,TRBV24-1,once,TGTGCCACCCGTGGGACGCGGGACGACACGGACAATGAGCAGTTCTTC,CATRGTRDDTDNEQFF
NA,TRBJ1-6,TRBV9,few,TGTGCCAGCAGCGTGGGAAACACTAATTCACCCCTCCACTTT,CASSVGNTNSPLHF
TRBD1,TRBJ1-1,TRBV10-1,NA,TGCGCCAGCAGTGAGTACCCCGGACAGGGGGACACTGAAGCTTTCTTT,CASSEYPGQGDTEAFF
NA,TRBJ1-5,TRBV11-1,many,TGTGCCAGCAGCTTACAGGGTAATTCGCCCCAGCATTTT,CASSLQGNSPQHF
NA,TRBJ2-3,TRBV14,few,TGTGCCAGCAGCCCGTTAGCGGTACTCACAGATACGCAGTATTTT,CASSPLAVLTDTQYF
NA,TRBJ2-5,TRBV5-1,NA,TGCGCCAGCAGCTTCTGGGGGCAGCGCGAAGAGACCCAGTACTTC,CASSFWGQREETQYF
TRBD1,TRBJ1-3,TRBV19,NA,TGTGCCAGTAGTGCCGCGGGACAGGGAAACACCATATATTTT,CASSAAGQGNTIYF
TRBD2,TRBJ2-1,TRBV20-1,NA,TGCAGTGCTAGAGTCATCGGGCGGGGGGACGTCAATGAGCAGTTCTTC,CSARVIGRGDVNEQFF
TRBD2,TRBJ2-1,TRBV9,many,TGTGCCAGCAGCGCGGGGACTAGCGGGCCCTACAATGAGCAGTTCTTC,CASSAGTSGPYNEQFF
TRBD1,TRBJ1-3,TRBV9,NA,TGTGCCAGCAGCGTTAGACAGGGGAGGGACACCATATATTTT,CASSVRQGRDTIYF
NA,TRBJ2-2,TRBV28,few,TGTGCCAGCAGGACCGGGACCTTGAACACCGGGGAGCTGTTTTTT,CASRTGTLNTGELFF
NA,TRBJ2-1,TRBV25-1,NA,TGTGCCAGCCTCATGGGGACGGCCTACAATGAGCAGCTCTTC,CASLMGTAYNEQLF
TRBD1,TRBJ1-2,TRBV10-3,NA,TGTGCCATCAGTGAGCCGTTGGACAGGGGCAACTATGGCTACACCTTC,CAISEPLDRGNYGYTF
TRBD1,TRBJ2-7,TRBV2,many,TGTGCCAGCAGCCTCGGACAGGGCTCCTACGAGCAGTACTTC,CASSLGQGSYEQYF